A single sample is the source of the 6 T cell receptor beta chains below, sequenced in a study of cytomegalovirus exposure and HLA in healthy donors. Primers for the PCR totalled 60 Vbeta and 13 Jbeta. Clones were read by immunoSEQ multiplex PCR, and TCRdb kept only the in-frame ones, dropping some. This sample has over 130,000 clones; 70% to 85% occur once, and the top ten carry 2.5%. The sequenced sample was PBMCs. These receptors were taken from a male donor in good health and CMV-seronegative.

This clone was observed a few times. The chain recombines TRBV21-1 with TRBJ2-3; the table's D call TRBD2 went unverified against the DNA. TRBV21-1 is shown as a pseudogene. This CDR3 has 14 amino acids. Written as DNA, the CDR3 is TGTGCCAGCAGGCCGAAGTTAGGCACAGATACGCAGTATTTT. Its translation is CASRPKLGTDTQYF.

This CDR3 is CASSLRTGDEQYF. The CDR3 DNA sequence: TGCGCCAGCAGCTTACGGACAGGGGACGAGCAGTACTTC. The chain has TRBV5-1 and TRBJ2-7; 9 bases align to TRBD1. Germline loops: CDR1 SGHRS, CDR2 YFSETQ. The CDR3 runs 13 residues. After removal of 2 bases from V and 5 bases from J, the junction contained 2 bases not matched to a gene.

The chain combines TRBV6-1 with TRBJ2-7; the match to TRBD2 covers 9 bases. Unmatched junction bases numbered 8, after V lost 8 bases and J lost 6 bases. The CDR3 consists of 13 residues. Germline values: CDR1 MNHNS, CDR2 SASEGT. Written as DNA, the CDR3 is TGTGCCAGCTCTTATAGCGGGAGTACCGAGCAGTACTTC. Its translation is CASSYSGSTEQYF.

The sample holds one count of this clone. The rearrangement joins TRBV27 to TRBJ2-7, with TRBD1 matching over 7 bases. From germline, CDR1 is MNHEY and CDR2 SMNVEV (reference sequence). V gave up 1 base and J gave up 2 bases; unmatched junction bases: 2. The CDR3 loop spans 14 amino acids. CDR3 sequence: CASSLLGGPYEQYF. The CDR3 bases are TGTGCCAGCAGTTTATTAGGGGGCCCCTACGAGCAGTACTTC.

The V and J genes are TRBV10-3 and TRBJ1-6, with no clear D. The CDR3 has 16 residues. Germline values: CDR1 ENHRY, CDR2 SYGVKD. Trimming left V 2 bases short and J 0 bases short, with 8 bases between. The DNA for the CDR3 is TGTGCCATCAGTGAGGGGCCGAGCTCCTATAATTCACCCCTCCACTTT. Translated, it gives CAISEGPSSYNSPLHF.

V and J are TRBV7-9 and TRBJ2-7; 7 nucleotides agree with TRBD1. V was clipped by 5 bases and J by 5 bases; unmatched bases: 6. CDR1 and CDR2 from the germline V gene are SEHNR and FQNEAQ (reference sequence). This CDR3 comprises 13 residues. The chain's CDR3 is CASSTGVRDEQYF. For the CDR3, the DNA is TGTGCCAGCAGCACAGGGGTTCGGGACGAGCAGTACTTC.